This T cell receptor (beta chain) was documented in a study of CD8 T cells in Susac syndrome. With regard to this clonotype: Its antigen is undetermined.

With random hexamers, roughly 0.45 to 1 ug RNA was reverse transcribed. MiXCR, applied by TCRdb to the immunoSEQ multiplex PCR reads, yields one record per CDR3 protein. The data hold some 300,000 distinct CDR3 sequences, with over 75% observed a single time. Regarding the study as a whole: The authors acknowledged that their TCR sequencing and HLA analysis involved a relatively small number of individuals.

The CDR3 is made up of 11 amino acids. CDR1 is SQVTM, CDR2 ANQGSEA, per germline. Trimming took off 6 bases at V and 6 bases at J, with 12 bases between the two ends. The V gene is TRBV29-1, the J gene TRBJ2-7; D is possibly TRBD1 (6 bases). The source of this sequence is a human donor with multiple sclerosis. The specimen sequenced was CD8+ T cells from PBMCs. The CDR3 protein is CSVLQGGEQYF. The CDR3 DNA sequence: TGCAGCGTGCTACAGGGTGGCGAGCAGTACTTC.